Below are 8 T cell receptor beta chains sequenced from a single sample in a study of T cell responses to AZD1222 COVID-19 vaccine. Method: immunoSEQ multiplex PCR; TCRdb's copy keeps in-frame clones and lacks some. Among 130,000 or so clones listed, under 90% were seen once. This specimen consisted of peripheral blood, obtained on day 0 of AZD1222 vaccination. These receptors all stem from an adult in good health.

The V and J genes are TRBV20-1 and TRBJ2-3; tentatively, D is TRBD1 (6 bases). Germline-derived CDR1 and CDR2 are DFQATT and SNEGSKA (reference sequence). The CDR3 consists of 12 residues. The V and J ends lost 3 bases and 6 bases respectively, with 10 bases between them. CDR3 DNA: TGCAGTGCTAGTGCAGGGGAGGATACGCAGTATTTT. Translation: CSASAGEDTQYF.

CDR3 in amino acids: CASSLIPTAGTNTGELFF. The CDR3 DNA sequence: TGTGCCAGCAGCTTAATCCCCACCGCAGGGACAAACACCGGGGAGCTGTTTTTT. V and J are TRBV7-6 and TRBJ2-2, with a weak D call TRBD1 (6 bases). Germline-derived CDR1 and CDR2 are SGHVS and FNYEAQ. This CDR3 has 18 amino acids. V was clipped by 2 bases and J by 2 bases, with 18 bases between them.

This clone has a handful of counts. V is TRBV11-2 and J is TRBJ2-7; no clear D gene. V was trimmed by 0 bases and J by 6 bases, leaving 6 bases between them. The CDR3 has 12 residues. In germline, CDR1 is SGHAT, CDR2 FQNNGV. The CDR3 nucleotides read TGTGCCAGCAGCTTAGACGGGCCCGAGCAGTACTTC. The encoded protein is CASSLDGPEQYF.

The chain has TRBV18 and TRBJ1-4, with D perhaps TRBD1 (6 bases). V was cut by 6 bases and J by 8 bases, with 13 bases left in between. Germline V lookup: CDR1 KGHSH, CDR2 LQKENI. This CDR3 is 13 amino acids long. In DNA form, the CDR3 reads TGTGCCAGCTCGGGGGCCTTAGGGGAAAAACTGTTTTTT. This translates into CASSGALGEKLFF.

The chain has TRBV7-9 and TRBJ1-5; TRBD1 agrees at 9 bases. Germline-derived CDR1 and CDR2 are SEHNR and FQNEAQ (reference sequence). This CDR3 comprises 14 residues. Trimming removed 6 bases from V and 6 bases from J; junction bases left unmatched: 6. CDR3 sequence (DNA): TGTGCCAGCAGTTCACAGGGGGCAGGTCAGCCCCAGCATTTT. Protein sequence: CASSSQGAGQPQHF. Full variable domain (remainder filled in from reference TRBV7-9 and TRBJ1-5): DTGVSQNPRHKITKRGQNVTFRCDPISEHNRLYWYRQTLGQGPEFLTYFQNEAQLEKSRLLSDRFSAERPKGSFSTLEIQRTEQGDSAMYLCASSSQGAGQPQHFGDGTRLSIL.

This chain uses TRBV27 with TRBJ2-7; perhaps D is TRBD1 or TRBD2 (5 bases each). Germline V gene sequence: CDR1 MNHEY, CDR2 SMNVEV (reference sequence). Trimming left V 10 bases short and J 6 bases short, with 25 bases between. The CDR3 has 15 amino acids. The CDR3: CAIKPGPDLGGEQYF. CDR3 nucleotides: TGTGCCATAAAACCGGGACCCGACCTTGGGGGCGAGCAGTACTTC.

This chain connects TRBV6-1 to TRBJ1-5, with D unclear. The V gene lost 1 base and the J gene lost 12 bases, with 7 bases spanning the gap. Germline V gene sequence: CDR1 MNHNS, CDR2 SASEGT. The CDR3 runs to 11 residues. CDR3 DNA sequence: TGTGCCAGCAGTGAAGTTCCCAACCAGCATTTT. Its protein product is CASSEVPNQHF.

This clone was picked up a small number of times. The J gene is TRBJ1-3, the V gene TRBV6-5, with D hard to call. V lost 3 bases to trimming and J lost 0 bases, with 12 bases between them. The CDR3 contains 16 residues. Germline V gives CDR1 MNHEY, CDR2 SVGAGI. The CDR3 sequence: CASSYGSAFSGNTIYF. CDR3 DNA sequence: TGTGCCAGCAGTTATGGCTCAGCTTTCTCTGGAAACACCATATATTTT.